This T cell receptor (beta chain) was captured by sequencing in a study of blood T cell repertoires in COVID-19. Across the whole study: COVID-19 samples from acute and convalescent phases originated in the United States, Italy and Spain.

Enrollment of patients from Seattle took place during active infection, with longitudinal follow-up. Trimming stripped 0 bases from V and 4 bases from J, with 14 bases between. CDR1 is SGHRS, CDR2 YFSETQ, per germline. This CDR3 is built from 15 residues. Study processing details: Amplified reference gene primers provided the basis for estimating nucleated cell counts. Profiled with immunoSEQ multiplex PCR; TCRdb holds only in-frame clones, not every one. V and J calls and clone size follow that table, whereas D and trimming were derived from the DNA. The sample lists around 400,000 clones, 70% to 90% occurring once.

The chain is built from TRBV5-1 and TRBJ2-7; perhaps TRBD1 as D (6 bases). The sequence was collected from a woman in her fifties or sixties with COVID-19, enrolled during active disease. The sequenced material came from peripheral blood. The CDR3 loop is CASSLALDSPYEQYF. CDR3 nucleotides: TGCGCCAGCAGCTTGGCTTTGGACAGTCCGTACGAGCAGTACTTC.